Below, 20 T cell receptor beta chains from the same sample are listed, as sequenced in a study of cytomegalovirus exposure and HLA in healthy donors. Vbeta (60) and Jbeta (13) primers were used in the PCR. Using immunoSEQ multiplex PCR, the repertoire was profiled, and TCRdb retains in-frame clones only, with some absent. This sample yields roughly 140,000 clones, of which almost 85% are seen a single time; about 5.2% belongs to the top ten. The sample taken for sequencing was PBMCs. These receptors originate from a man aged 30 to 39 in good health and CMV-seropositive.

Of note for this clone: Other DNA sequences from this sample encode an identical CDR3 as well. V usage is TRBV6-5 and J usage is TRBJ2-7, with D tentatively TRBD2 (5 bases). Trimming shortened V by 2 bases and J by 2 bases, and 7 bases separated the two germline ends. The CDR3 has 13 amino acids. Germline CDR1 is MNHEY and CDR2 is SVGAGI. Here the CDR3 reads CASSYPGTYEQYF. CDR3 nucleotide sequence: TGTGCCAGCAGTTACCCGGGGACCTACGAGCAGTACTTC.

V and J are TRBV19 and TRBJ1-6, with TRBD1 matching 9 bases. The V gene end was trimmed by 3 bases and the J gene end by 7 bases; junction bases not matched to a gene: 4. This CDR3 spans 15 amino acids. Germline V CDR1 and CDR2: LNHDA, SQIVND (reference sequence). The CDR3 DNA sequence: TGTGCCAGTAGTATGGTAGGGACAGGGAATTCACCCCTCCACTTT. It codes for CASSMVGTGNSPLHF.

CDR3 sequence reads: CASSPSVYNEQFF. The CDR3 DNA is TGTGCCAGCTCACCATCGGTGTACAATGAGCAGTTCTTC. This chain joins TRBV18 and TRBJ2-1, with D unclear. CDR3 length equals 13 residues. CDR1 and CDR2 from the germline V gene are KGHSH and LQKENI. V was trimmed by 2 bases and J by 4 bases, leaving 6 bases between them.

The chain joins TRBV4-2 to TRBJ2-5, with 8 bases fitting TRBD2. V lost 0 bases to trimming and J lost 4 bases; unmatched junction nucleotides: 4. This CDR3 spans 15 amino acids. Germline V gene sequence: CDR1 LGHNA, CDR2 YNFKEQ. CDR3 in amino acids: CASSQDLGGAETQYF. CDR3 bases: TGTGCCAGCAGCCAAGATCTCGGGGGGGCAGAGACCCAGTACTTC.

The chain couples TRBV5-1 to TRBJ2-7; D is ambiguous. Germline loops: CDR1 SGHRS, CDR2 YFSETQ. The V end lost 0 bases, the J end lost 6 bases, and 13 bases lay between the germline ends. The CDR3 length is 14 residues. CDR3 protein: CASSLENPEREQYF. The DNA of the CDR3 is TGCGCCAGCAGCTTGGAGAACCCGGAGCGCGAGCAGTACTTC.

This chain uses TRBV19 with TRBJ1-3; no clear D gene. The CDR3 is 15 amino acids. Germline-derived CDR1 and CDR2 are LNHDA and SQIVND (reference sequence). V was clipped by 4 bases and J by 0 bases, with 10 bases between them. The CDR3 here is CASSNLGHSGNTIYF. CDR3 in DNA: TGTGCCAGTAGTAACCTGGGCCACTCTGGAAACACCATATATTTT.

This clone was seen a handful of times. This chain's CDR3 is CASSIPGQVYYEQYF. CDR3 DNA sequence: TGTGCCAGCAGTATCCCTGGACAGGTGTACTACGAGCAGTACTTC. The rearrangement uses TRBV6-1 and TRBJ2-7, with 7 nucleotides matching TRBD1. The CDR3 has 15 amino acids. V shed 5 bases and J 3 bases; nucleotides not matched to a gene: 10. Germline CDR1 is MNHNS and CDR2 is SASEGT.

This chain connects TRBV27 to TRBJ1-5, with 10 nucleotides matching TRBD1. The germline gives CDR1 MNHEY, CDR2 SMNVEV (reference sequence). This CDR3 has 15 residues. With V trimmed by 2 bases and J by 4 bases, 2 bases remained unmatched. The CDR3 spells CASSLRQGANQPQHF. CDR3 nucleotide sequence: TGTGCCAGCAGTTTACGACAGGGGGCGAATCAGCCCCAGCATTTT.

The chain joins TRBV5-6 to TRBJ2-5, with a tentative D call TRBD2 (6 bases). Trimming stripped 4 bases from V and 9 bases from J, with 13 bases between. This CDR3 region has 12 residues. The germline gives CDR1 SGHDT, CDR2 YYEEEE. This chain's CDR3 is CASSRLPGAQYF. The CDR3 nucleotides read TGTGCCAGCAGCAGACTCCCGGGAGCCCAGTACTTC.

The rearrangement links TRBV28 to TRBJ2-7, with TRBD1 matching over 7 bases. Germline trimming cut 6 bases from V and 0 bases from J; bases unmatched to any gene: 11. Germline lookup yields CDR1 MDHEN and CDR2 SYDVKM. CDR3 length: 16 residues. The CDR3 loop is CASRGAWQGDSYEQYF. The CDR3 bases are TGTGCCAGCAGGGGCGCGTGGCAGGGGGACTCCTACGAGCAGTACTTC. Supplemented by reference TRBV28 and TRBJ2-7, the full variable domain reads DVKVTQSSRYLVKRTGEKVFLECVQDMDHENMFWYRQDPGLGLRLIYFSYDVKMKEKGDIPEGYSVSREKKERFSLILESASTNQTSMYLCASRGAWQGDSYEQYFGPGTRLTVT.

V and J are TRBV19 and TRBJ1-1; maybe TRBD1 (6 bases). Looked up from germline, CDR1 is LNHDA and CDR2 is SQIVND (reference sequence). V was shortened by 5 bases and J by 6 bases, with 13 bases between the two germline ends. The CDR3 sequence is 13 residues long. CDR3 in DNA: TGTGCCAGTAGTCTGGAGGGGGGGGCTGAAGCTTTCTTT. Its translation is CASSLEGGAEAFF.

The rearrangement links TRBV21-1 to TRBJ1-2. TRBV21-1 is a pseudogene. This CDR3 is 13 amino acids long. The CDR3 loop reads CATPAGGNYGYTF. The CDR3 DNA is TGTGCCACCCCGGCGGGGGGGAACTATGGCTACACCTTC.

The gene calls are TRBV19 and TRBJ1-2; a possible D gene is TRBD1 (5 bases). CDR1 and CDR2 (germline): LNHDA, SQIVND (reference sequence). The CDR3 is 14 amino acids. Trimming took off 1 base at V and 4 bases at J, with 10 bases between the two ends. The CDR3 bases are TGTGCCAGTAGTATAGTGGAAAGGGGCTATGGCTACACCTTC. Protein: CASSIVERGYGYTF.

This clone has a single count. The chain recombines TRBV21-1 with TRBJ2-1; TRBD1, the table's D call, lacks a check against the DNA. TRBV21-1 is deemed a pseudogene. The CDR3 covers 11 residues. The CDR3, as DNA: TGTGCCAGCAGCAAAGGCAGGTCTAAAGTCTTC. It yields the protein CASSKGRSKVF.

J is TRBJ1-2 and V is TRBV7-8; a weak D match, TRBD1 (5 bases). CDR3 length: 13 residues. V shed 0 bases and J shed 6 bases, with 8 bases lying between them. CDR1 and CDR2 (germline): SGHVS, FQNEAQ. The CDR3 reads CASSLASGDGYTF. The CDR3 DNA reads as TGTGCCAGCAGCTTAGCCTCGGGGGATGGCTACACCTTC.

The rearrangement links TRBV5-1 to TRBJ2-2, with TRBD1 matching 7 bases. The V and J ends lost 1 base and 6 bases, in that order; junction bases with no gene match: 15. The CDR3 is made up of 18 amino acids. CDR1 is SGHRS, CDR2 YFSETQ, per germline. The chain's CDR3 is CASSLRLYRGPNAGELFF. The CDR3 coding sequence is TGCGCCAGCAGCTTGAGACTTTACAGGGGCCCCAACGCCGGGGAGCTGTTTTTT. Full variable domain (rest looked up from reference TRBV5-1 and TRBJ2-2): KAGVTQTPRYLIKTRGQQVTLSCSPISGHRSVSWYQQTPGQGLQFLFEYFSETQRNKGNFPGRFSGRQFSNSRSEMNVSTLELGDSALYLCASSLRLYRGPNAGELFFGEGSRLTVL.

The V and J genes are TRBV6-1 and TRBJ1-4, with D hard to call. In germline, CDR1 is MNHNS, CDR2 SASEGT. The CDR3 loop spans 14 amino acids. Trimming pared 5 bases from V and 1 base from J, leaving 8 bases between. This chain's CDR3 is CASSLEGTNEKLFF. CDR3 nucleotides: TGTGCCAGCAGTCTTGAGGGAACTAATGAAAAACTGTTTTTT.

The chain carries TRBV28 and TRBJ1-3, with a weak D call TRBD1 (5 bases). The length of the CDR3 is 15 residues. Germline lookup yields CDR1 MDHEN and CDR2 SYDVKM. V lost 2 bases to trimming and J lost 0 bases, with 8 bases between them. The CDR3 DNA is TGTGCCAGCAGTTTAGGGGCAGCCTCTGGAAACACCATATATTTT. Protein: CASSLGAASGNTIYF. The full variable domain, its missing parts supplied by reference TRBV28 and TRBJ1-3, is DVKVTQSSRYLVKRTGEKVFLECVQDMDHENMFWYRQDPGLGLRLIYFSYDVKMKEKGDIPEGYSVSREKKERFSLILESASTNQTSMYLCASSLGAASGNTIYFGEGSWLTVV.

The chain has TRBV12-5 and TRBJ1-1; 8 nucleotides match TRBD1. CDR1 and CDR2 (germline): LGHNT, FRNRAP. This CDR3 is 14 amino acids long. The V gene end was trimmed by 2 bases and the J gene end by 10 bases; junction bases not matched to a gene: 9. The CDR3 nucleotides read TGTGCTAGTGGTTTGCCGCCCCTTGGACAGGGAGCTTTCTTT. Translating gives CASGLPPLGQGAFF. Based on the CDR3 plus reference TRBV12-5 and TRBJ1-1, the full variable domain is DARVTQTPRHKVTEMGQEVTMRCQPILGHNTVFWYRQTMMQGLELLAYFRNRAPLDDSGMPKDRFSAEMPDATLATLKIQPSEPRDSAVYFCASGLPPLGQGAFFGQGTRLTVV.

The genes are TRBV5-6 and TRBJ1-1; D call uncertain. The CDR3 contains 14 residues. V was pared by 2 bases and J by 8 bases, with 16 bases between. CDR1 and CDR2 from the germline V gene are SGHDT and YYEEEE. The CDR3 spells CASSFLGSGSEAFF. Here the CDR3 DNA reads TGTGCCAGCAGCTTTCTGGGGAGCGGATCCGAAGCTTTCTTT.